The 24 T cell receptor beta chains given below trace back to one sample, sequenced in a study of blood T cells in healthy people across ages. Combining a sample-barcoded 5' primer with a J-beta primer mix, a second PCR ran for about 6 to 12 cycles. TCRdb reprocessed the 5' RACE reads with MiXCR, giving one entry per CDR3 protein. Among 650,000 to 1,000,000 distinct CDR3 sequences listed, about 37% were seen once. Sequences were obtained from blood. The receptor set was obtained from a man between 18 and 35 years old in good health.

This clonotype was recorded a few times. In DNA form, the CDR3 reads TGCAGTGCTAGATCTGCGCGGGAGCACACCGGGGAGCTGTTTTTT. Its protein product is CSARSAREHTGELFF. The rearrangement uses TRBV20-1 and TRBJ2-2, with TRBD2 matching over 7 bases. This CDR3 comprises 15 residues. CDR1 is DFQATT, CDR2 SNEGSKA, per germline (reference sequence). The V segment lost 2 bases and the J segment 3 bases; nucleotides outside the gene matches: 6.

This clonotype was seen a handful of times. The chain employs TRBV12-3 or TRBV12-4 and TRBJ1-1; D might be TRBD1 (6 bases). V was shortened by 0 bases and J by 1 base, with 6 bases between the two germline ends. CDR3 length equals 14 residues. In DNA form, the CDR3 reads TGTGCCAGCAGTTTAGCGGGGGCGAACACTGAAGCTTTCTTT. Its protein is CASSLAGANTEAFF.

This clonotype was seen a few times. This chain uses TRBV12-3 or TRBV12-4 with TRBJ1-1; D is unresolved. Between the trimmed V and J ends, which lost 2 bases and 1 base, there was a span of 11 bases. This CDR3 region has 15 residues. This CDR3 reads CASSLQAEENTEAFF. The CDR3 DNA follows: TGTGCCAGCAGTTTACAGGCCGAAGAGAACACTGAAGCTTTCTTT.

V is TRBV5-5 and J is TRBJ2-3, with TRBD2 as a possible D gene (6 bases). The V end was cut by 6 bases, the J end by 5 bases, with 19 bases between. The CDR3 has 15 amino acids. Germline CDR1 SGHKS, CDR2 YYEKEE (reference sequence). The CDR3 coding sequence is TGTGCCAGCACCCCGGGAGACAGAACTAGAGATACGCAGTATTTT. Its protein product is CASTPGDRTRDTQYF.

V and J are TRBV3-1 and TRBJ2-2, with unresolved D. Germline V gene sequence: CDR1 LGHDT, CDR2 YNNKEL (reference sequence). Trimming removed 6 bases from V and 7 bases from J, with 15 bases in between. CDR3 length: 14 amino acids. CDR3 DNA sequence: TGTGCCAGCAGGCCTCCCCATGGGATCGGGGAGCTGTTTTTT. Protein sequence: CASRPPHGIGELFF.

This clonotype appeared a few times. This chain links TRBV7-9 with TRBJ1-5; unclear D gene. The ends were cut back, 1 base at V and 6 bases at J, with 7 bases in the middle. The CDR3 has 13 residues. The germline V gene encodes CDR1 SEHNR and CDR2 FQNEAQ (reference sequence). The CDR3 reads CASSLEEGQPQHF. The CDR3 nucleotides read TGTGCCAGCAGCTTAGAGGAGGGTCAGCCCCAGCATTTT.

This clonotype has more than one count but fewer than ten. The gene calls are TRBV3-1 and TRBJ2-6; 9 bases agree with TRBD1. CDR1 and CDR2 from the germline V gene are LGHDT and YNNKEL (reference sequence). The V gene end was trimmed by 5 bases and the J gene end by 0 bases; junction bases not matched to a gene: 5. CDR3 length: 17 amino acids. In DNA form, the CDR3 reads TGTGCCAGCAGCGCCCGGGACAGGGACTCTGGGGCCAACGTCCTGACTTTC. The encoded protein is CASSARDRDSGANVLTF.

V is TRBV4-3 and J is TRBJ2-5, with 15 nucleotides matching TRBD2. Gene TRBJ2-7 matches the end of the DNA better, so the J call may be wrong. The CDR3 contains 18 residues. Germline V gene data show CDR1 as LGHNA and CDR2 as YSLEER. CDR3 sequence reads: CASSQDGGLAGGRYEQYF. In nucleotides, the CDR3 is TGCGCCAGCAGCCAAGATGGGGGACTAGCGGGAGGCCGCTACGAGCAGTACTTC.

This clonotype was observed a few times. The J gene is TRBJ2-1, the V gene TRBV11-2; the D gene is possibly TRBD1 (7 bases). V was trimmed by 5 bases and J by 4 bases, leaving 15 bases between them. Germline CDR1 reads SGHAT; CDR2 reads FQNNGV. CDR3 length: 15 residues. CDR3 nucleotide sequence: TGTGCCAGCAGCAGAGCAGGGGGGACTTACAATGAGCAGTTCTTC. Encoded protein: CASSRAGGTYNEQFF.

This clonotype was counted at least ten times. J is TRBJ1-1 and V is TRBV18; no definite D call. V was pared by 4 bases and J by 3 bases, with 9 bases between. This CDR3 is 13 amino acids long. Germline-derived CDR1 and CDR2 are KGHSH and LQKENI. The CDR3: CASSLDGDTEAFF. The CDR3 bases are TGTGCCAGCTCACTCGACGGAGACACTGAAGCTTTCTTT.

This clonotype was counted only a few times. The chain joins TRBV28 to TRBJ2-3, with D perhaps matching TRBD2 (6 bases). The V gene lost 3 bases and the J gene lost 5 bases, with 21 bases spanning the gap. This CDR3 region has 17 residues. Germline V gene sequence: CDR1 MDHEN, CDR2 SYDVKM. This chain's CDR3 is CASSFPRDFNQGDTQYF. Here the CDR3 DNA reads TGTGCCAGCAGTTTTCCCCGGGACTTCAATCAAGGAGATACGCAGTATTTT.

This chain joins TRBV9 and TRBJ2-1; 9 nucleotides align to TRBD2. The CDR3 sequence is 15 residues long. The V and J ends lost 4 bases and 7 bases, in that order; junction bases with no gene match: 9. Germline CDR1 SGDLS, CDR2 YYNGEE. Here the CDR3 DNA reads TGTGCCAGCAGCCCCACCGGGACTAGCTGTAATGAGCAGTTCTTC. This encodes CASSPTGTSCNEQFF. Full variable domain (rest looked up from reference TRBV9 and TRBJ2-1): DSGVTQTPKHLITATGQRVTLRCSPRSGDLSVYWYQQSLDQGLQFLIQYYNGEERAKGNILERFSAQQFPDLHSELNLSSLELGDSALYFCASSPTGTSCNEQFFGPGTRLTVL.

This clonotype was observed a handful of times. The chain couples TRBV12-3 or TRBV12-4 to TRBJ1-2, with D possibly matching TRBD1 (5 bases). This CDR3 has 17 amino acids. V was shortened by 1 base and J by 0 bases, with 15 bases between the two germline ends. The CDR3 coding sequence is TGTGCCAGCAGTTTAGACGGGGCCTTCTCAGCTAACTATGGCTACACCTTC. This translates into CASSLDGAFSANYGYTF.

This clonotype was detected ten times or more. The chain combines TRBV19 with TRBJ2-3; 9 nucleotides line up with TRBD2. The CDR3 covers 16 residues. The junction had 7 bases not matched to a gene; V was cut back by 5 bases and J by 1 base. Germline CDR1 reads LNHDA; CDR2 reads SQIVND (reference sequence). CDR3 loop: CASSPRASGGTDTQYF. CDR3 DNA: TGTGCCAGTAGTCCTCGGGCTAGCGGGGGCACAGATACGCAGTATTTT.

This clonotype was found many times. For the CDR3, the DNA is TGTGCCAGCAGTCCCGGACCCCAGATTGAGCAGTTCTTC. This translates into CASSPGPQIEQFF. The chain has TRBV27 and TRBJ2-1; D not certain. Trimming shortened V by 5 bases and J by 9 bases, and 14 bases separated the two germline ends. This CDR3 has 13 amino acids. Germline V CDR1 and CDR2: MNHEY, SMNVEV (reference sequence).

This clonotype was seen a handful of times. The chain links TRBV4-2 to TRBJ2-5; the D gene is possibly TRBD2 (6 bases). CDR1 LGHNA and CDR2 YNFKEQ come from the germline V gene. Trimming removed 0 bases from V and 11 bases from J, with 19 bases in between. CDR3 length: 15 amino acids. CDR3 DNA: TGTGCCAGCAGCCAAGAGAGGCGGGGCGACAATGAGCAGTACTTC. Translation gives CASSQERRGDNEQYF.

Turning to this clonotype: A much larger clonotype is one base distant, so this may be a read error. This chain joins TRBV25-1 and TRBJ2-3; D is unclear. There are 14 residues in the CDR3. CDR1 and CDR2 from the germline V gene are MGHDK and SYGVNS. Trimming pared 1 base from V and 6 bases from J, leaving 11 bases between. The CDR3 reads CASSEFVVGDTQYF. CDR3 DNA: TGTGCCAGCAGTGAATTTGTGGTCGGGGATACGCAGTATTTT.

Regarding this clonotype: At one boundary the junction diverges from the germline segment, which might be a read error. The CDR3 bases are TGCGCCAGCAGCTTGGGCGACGGGGGGTACTATGACTACACCTTC. Its translation is CASSLGDGGYYDYTF. This chain links TRBV5-1 with TRBJ1-2, with D possibly being TRBD1 (5 bases). Germline V lookup: CDR1 SGHRS, CDR2 YFSETQ. The CDR3 runs to 15 residues.

The chain links TRBV7-2 to TRBJ1-1; D is ambiguous. The germline V gene has CDR1 SGHTA and CDR2 FQGNSA. The germline V and J ends were trimmed by 7 bases and 0 bases, with 18 bases remaining between them. This CDR3 has 16 residues. The DNA of the CDR3 is TGTGCCAGCAACCTAGATCCTGAGTCGATGAACACTGAAGCTTTCTTT. This codes for CASNLDPESMNTEAFF.

V usage is TRBV27 and J usage is TRBJ2-7; the D is unclear. CDR1 MNHEY and CDR2 SMNVEV come from the germline V gene (reference sequence). Trimming removed 7 bases from V and 3 bases from J, with 13 bases in between. This CDR3 has 13 residues. CDR3 nucleotide sequence: TGTGCCAGCACCGCGGTGGGGAACTACGAGCAGTACTTC. Translated: CASTAVGNYEQYF.

This chain links TRBV7-2 with TRBJ2-1; 11 bases map to TRBD2. CDR1 SGHTA and CDR2 FQGNSA come from the germline V gene. CDR3 length: 15 amino acids. J lost 7 bases, V lost 3 bases, and 5 bases had no gene match. CDR3: CASSFLAGGHNEQFF. For the CDR3, the DNA is TGTGCCAGCAGCTTTTTAGCGGGGGGGCATAATGAGCAGTTCTTC. The entire variable domain, with the rest obtained from reference TRBV7-2 and TRBJ2-1, is as follows: GAGVSQSPSNKVTEKGKDVELRCDPISGHTALYWYRQSLGQGLEFLIYFQGNSAPDKSGLPSDRFSAERTGGSVSTLTIQRTQQEDSAVYLCASSFLAGGHNEQFFGPGTRLTVL.

The rearrangement joins TRBV12-3 or TRBV12-4 to TRBJ2-2; 9 bases are shared with TRBD1. V lost 3 bases, J lost 4 bases, and 3 bases stayed unmatched. This CDR3 comprises 15 residues. CDR3 residues: CASSFWGQGTGELFF. The CDR3 coding sequence is TGTGCCAGCAGTTTCTGGGGACAGGGCACCGGGGAGCTGTTTTTT.

This clonotype turned up a few times. The CDR3 DNA reads as TGCAGCGTTGAACCAGACAGGGGGCGGAAAGAGACCCAGTACTTC. As protein: CSVEPDRGRKETQYF. The chain joins TRBV29-1 to TRBJ2-5, with 10 bases identical to TRBD1. Germline loops: CDR1 SQVTM, CDR2 ANQGSEA. The V gene end was trimmed by 2 bases and the J gene end by 3 bases; junction bases not matched to a gene: 6. The CDR3 covers 15 residues.

The CDR3 DNA follows: TGTGCCACCTTTGGACAGGGTAAAAATGAAGCTTTCTTT. Encoded protein: CATFGQGKNEAFF. V gene TRBV10-3 combines with J gene TRBJ1-1, with 8 bases aligning to TRBD1. This CDR3 is built from 13 residues. V lost 10 bases to trimming and J lost 7 bases; unmatched junction nucleotides: 11. Germline CDR1 ENHRY, CDR2 SYGVKD.